The text below deals with one TCR beta chain. Its antigen is unknown. This record comes from a study of cytomegalovirus exposure and HLA in healthy donors. Study context: Early release data held 85 million or so unique TCRs from HLA-typed donors. Study-level findings and limits: Relative to equally common others, HLA-associated TCR beta chains showed greater clonal expansion in a later analysis.

The CDR3 runs to 14 residues. V gave up 3 bases and J gave up 0 bases, with 8 bases separating them. Germline loops: CDR1 WNHNN, CDR2 SYGVQD (reference sequence). The PCR had 60 Vbeta and 13 Jbeta primers. Assay: immunoSEQ multiplex PCR; the TCRdb copy retains only in-frame clones and omits some. The profile shows around 100,000 clones, roughly 83% of them singletons. The sequencing sample was made of PBMCs. This chain connects TRBV10-1 to TRBJ1-1; TRBD1 is a possible D gene (6 bases). This clonotype originated in a woman between 18 and 29 years old in good health and CMV-seropositive. CDR3 DNA: TGCGCCAGCAGTGATGACAGGATGAACACTGAAGCTTTCTTT. Translation: CASSDDRMNTEAFF.